This T cell receptor beta chain appears in the sequencing data of a study of cytomegalovirus exposure and HLA in healthy donors. Study-wide background: A prior analysis found around 110 million unique TCR beta sequences from some 190 million T cells. Study-level results: HLA-A and HLA-B allele assignments for most subjects were reportedly predicted accurately using TCR beta sequences.

In the case of this clone: Its antigen is unknown.

The J segment lost 4 bases and the V segment lost 3 bases, leaving 9 bases of the junction unmatched. This CDR3 region has 16 residues. Germline V gene sequence: CDR1 SGHAT, CDR2 FQNNGV. Each donor's status was that of a healthy bone marrow donor. This PCR relied on a set of 60 Vbeta primers and 13 Jbeta primers. The table came from immunoSEQ multiplex PCR; TCRdb's copy has only in-frame clones and leaves some out. Here the sample spans some 100,000 clones, around 73% being singletons. The rearrangement links TRBV11-2 to TRBJ2-5; TRBD2 matches 9 bases. This clonotype was sampled from a man aged 35 to 55 in good health and CMV-seronegative. Sequencing was performed on PBMCs. The CDR3 bases are TGTGCCAGCAGCTTTACTAGCGGGTGGATTGGAGAGACCCAGTACTTC. It encodes CASSFTSGWIGETQYF.